This entry lists 24 T cell receptor beta chains sequenced from one sample in a study of blood T cell repertoires in COVID-19. The protocol was immunoSEQ multiplex PCR, while the TCRdb copy is restricted to in-frame clones and leaves out a portion. The sample consists of some 270,000 clones, around nine tenths of them appearing once. Sequencing input: peripheral blood. All receptors derive from a woman aged 60-75 years who had recovered from COVID-19.

This CDR3 is CASSAQMSGMGKTEAFF. CDR3 DNA: TGTGCCAGCAGCGCGCAGATGTCGGGGATGGGGAAAACTGAAGCTTTCTTT. The chain carries TRBV3-1 (or the pseudogene TRBV3-2) and TRBJ1-1; D unclear. Trimming took 5 bases from V and 5 from J, leaving 24 bases between them. The CDR3 consists of 17 residues. Germline lookup yields CDR1 LGHDT and CDR2 YNNKEL (reference sequence).

The rearrangement links TRBV7-9 to TRBJ2-3, with 7 bases fitting TRBD1. CDR1 is SEHNR, CDR2 FQNEAQ, per germline (reference sequence). There are 17 residues in the CDR3. J was trimmed by 6 bases and V by 1 base; bases with no gene match: 13. DNA for the CDR3: TGTGCCAGCAGCTTAGGCGGTAGGGGGCGGATGAAGGATACGCAGTATTTT. Translated, it gives CASSLGGRGRMKDTQYF.

This chain uses TRBV5-1 with TRBJ2-3, with 10 bases matching TRBD1. CDR3 length: 19 amino acids. CDR1 is SGHRS, CDR2 YFSETQ, per germline. Unmatched junction bases numbered 17, after V lost 4 bases and J lost 3 bases. The CDR3 region is CASSIIPSSGTGVTDTQYF. CDR3 DNA: TGCGCCAGCAGCATCATCCCGTCGTCAGGGACAGGGGTAACAGATACGCAGTATTTT.

This clone is a singleton in its sample. J is TRBJ2-5 and V is TRBV3-1 (or the pseudogene TRBV3-2); 12 bases are shared with TRBD2. J gave up 8 bases and V 6 bases, and 16 bases lay outside the gene matches. The CDR3 covers 17 residues. CDR1 is LGHDT and CDR2 is YNNKEL in the germline V gene (reference sequence). The CDR3 region is CASSTSLAGGPMETQYF. CDR3 sequence (DNA): TGTGCCAGCAGTACTTCACTAGCGGGGGGCCCAATGGAAACCCAGTACTTC.

The V call is TRBV15, the J call TRBJ1-6, with D maybe TRBD1 (5 bases). The CDR3 contains 13 residues. V dropped 8 bases and J dropped 7 bases, with 12 bases sitting between them. In germline, CDR1 is LNHNV, CDR2 YYDKDF (reference sequence). CDR3 in DNA: TGTGCCACCTCCCCAGGGATAAATTCACCCCTCCACTTT. Translated, it gives CATSPGINSPLHF. Combining the CDR3 with reference TRBV15 and TRBJ1-6 gives the whole variable domain DAMVIQNPRYQVTQFGKPVTLSCSQTLNHNVMYWYQQKSSQAPKLLFHYYDKDFNNEADTPDNFQSRRPNTSFCFLDIRSPGLGDTAMYLCATSPGINSPLHFGNGTRLTVT.

The chain employs TRBV19 and TRBJ2-6; D not resolved. The V and J ends lost 7 bases and 0 bases respectively, with 10 bases between them. CDR3 size: 15 residues. Germline assignment: CDR1 LNHDA and CDR2 SQIVND (reference sequence). Here the CDR3 reads CASTAAYSGANVLTF. Here the CDR3 DNA reads TGTGCCAGTACCGCTGCCTACTCTGGGGCCAACGTCCTGACTTTC.

The V and J genes are TRBV7-2 and TRBJ2-5, with unresolved D. CDR1 and CDR2 (germline): SGHTA, FQGNSA. The CDR3 is 14 amino acids. Trimming left V 4 bases short and J 5 bases short, with 14 bases between. The CDR3 sequence: CASSSMAGQETQYF. The CDR3 DNA follows: TGTGCCAGCAGCTCGATGGCAGGCCAGGAGACCCAGTACTTC.

The rearrangement uses TRBV4-1 and TRBJ2-7; TRBD2 matches at 7 bases. The germline CDR1 and CDR2 sequences are MGHRA and YSYEKL. The J segment lost 0 bases and the V segment lost 2 bases, leaving 4 bases of the junction unmatched. This CDR3 has 15 amino acids. CDR3 coding DNA: TGCGCCAGCAGCCAAAGGCGGGAGAGCTCCTACGAGCAGTACTTC. It encodes CASSQRRESSYEQYF.

This clone was observed a few times. V gene TRBV28 combines with J gene TRBJ1-5; TRBD1 matches at 7 bases. The germline gives CDR1 MDHEN, CDR2 SYDVKM. The V segment lost 6 bases and the J segment 7 bases; nucleotides outside the gene matches: 3. CDR3 length: 12 amino acids. The CDR3 is CASRTGSQPQHF. In DNA, the CDR3 is TGTGCCAGCAGGACAGGGAGCCAGCCCCAGCATTTT.

The chain employs TRBV6-5 and TRBJ2-7, with no clear D. The CDR3 covers 11 residues. V was cut by 7 bases and J by 3 bases, with 7 bases left in between. The germline V gene encodes CDR1 MNHEY and CDR2 SVGAGI. CDR3 in DNA: TGTGCCAGCAAAAGCCTCTACGAGCAGTACTTC. Its translation: CASKSLYEQYF.

The rearrangement links TRBV5-5 to TRBJ1-5, with D maybe TRBD1 (6 bases). V lost 4 bases and J 0 bases, leaving 11 bases between the germline ends. The germline V gene encodes CDR1 SGHKS and CDR2 YYEKEE (reference sequence). CDR3 length equals 15 residues. CDR3 sequence (DNA): TGTGCCAGCAGCACCGGACAGTATAGCAATCAGCCCCAGCATTTT. Its translation: CASSTGQYSNQPQHF.

The chain carries TRBV5-1 and TRBJ1-5; D possibly corresponds to TRBD1 (6 bases). V was shortened by 0 bases and J by 5 bases, with 6 bases between the two germline ends. The CDR3 consists of 13 residues. The germline V gene encodes CDR1 SGHRS and CDR2 YFSETQ. The CDR3 DNA sequence: TGCGCCAGCAGCTTGGGACAGGATCAGCCCCAGCATTTT. It encodes CASSLGQDQPQHF.

This chain joins TRBV5-1 and TRBJ2-5; 8 nucleotides line up with TRBD2. The CDR3 loop spans 13 amino acids. J lost 2 bases, V lost 9 bases, and 6 bases had no gene match. Germline-derived CDR1 and CDR2 are SGHRS and YFSETQ. The CDR3, as DNA: TGCGCCACTGCCTCTAGCGGGCAAGAGACCCAGTACTTC. Amino acids: CATASSGQETQYF. Full variable domain (remainder filled in from reference TRBV5-1 and TRBJ2-5): KAGVTQTPRYLIKTRGQQVTLSCSPISGHRSVSWYQQTPGQGLQFLFEYFSETQRNKGNFPGRFSGRQFSNSRSEMNVSTLELGDSALYLCATASSGQETQYFGPGTRLLVL.

The V gene is TRBV7-2, the J gene TRBJ2-1; D is possibly TRBD1 (6 bases). The V gene's germline CDR1 is SGHTA and CDR2 FQGNSA. Trimming shortened V by 5 bases and J by 1 base, and 12 bases separated the two germline ends. CDR3 size: 15 residues. The CDR3 loop reads CASSTTGQSYNEQFF. CDR3 sequence (DNA): TGTGCCAGCAGCACAACCGGACAGTCCTACAATGAGCAGTTCTTC.

This clone was detected only once. The chain joins TRBV27 to TRBJ2-7; 8 nucleotides line up with TRBD2. V dropped 11 bases and J dropped 3; count of bases not matched to a gene: 21. Germline V gene sequence: CDR1 MNHEY, CDR2 SMNVEV (reference sequence). The CDR3 length is 17 residues. Here the CDR3 reads CAARRGGPPSPLYEQYF. As DNA, the CDR3 is TGTGCCGCGCGACGGGGGGGCCCTCCCAGCCCCCTCTACGAGCAGTACTTC.

The chain links TRBV6-5 to TRBJ2-4; the D is unclear. The CDR3 is 15 amino acids. Deletions cut 2 bases from V and 2 bases from J, with 10 bases between. CDR1 and CDR2 (germline): MNHEY, SVGAGI. As DNA, the CDR3 is TGTGCCAGCAGTTACCGTGGAGAGCCCAAAAACATTCAGTACTTC. Protein: CASSYRGEPKNIQYF.

CDR3 region: CASSSMFPGTGNTGELFF. CDR3 in DNA: TGCGCCAGCAGCTCAATGTTCCCCGGGACAGGGAACACCGGGGAGCTGTTTTTT. This chain connects TRBV5-1 to TRBJ2-2, with 8 bases matching TRBD1. V lost 3 bases and J lost 1; bases outside the gene matches: 11. The CDR3 loop spans 18 amino acids. From germline, CDR1 is SGHRS and CDR2 YFSETQ.

This chain links TRBV9 with TRBJ1-2; D is possibly TRBD1 (5 bases). Germline CDR1 is SGDLS and CDR2 is YYNGEE. Trimming shortened V by 0 bases and J by 1 base, and 13 bases separated the two germline ends. The CDR3 is 16 residues long. This CDR3 reads CASSVGIGADNYGYTF. The CDR3 nucleotides read TGTGCCAGCAGCGTAGGGATAGGGGCTGATAACTATGGCTACACCTTC.

The CDR3 reads CASSYSSAFAYEQYF. Here the CDR3 DNA reads TGTGCCAGCAGTTACTCGAGCGCCTTCGCCTACGAGCAGTACTTC. This chain joins TRBV6-5 and TRBJ2-7; the D is unclear. Germline-derived CDR1 and CDR2 are MNHEY and SVGAGI. CDR3 length: 15 amino acids. V lost 0 bases and J 2 bases, leaving 11 bases between the germline ends.

The V and J genes are TRBV18 and TRBJ2-5; TRBD2 matches at 13 bases. V shed 3 bases, J shed 4 bases, and the junction held 5 bases outside the gene matches. Germline CDR1 KGHSH, CDR2 LQKENI. This CDR3 region has 16 residues. The CDR3 coding sequence is TGTGCCAGCTCACCGCTACTAGCGGGGGGGCCAGAGACCCAGTACTTC. It encodes CASSPLLAGGPETQYF.

The chain is built from TRBV6-1 and TRBJ1-1, with 7 bases lining up with TRBD1. Germline CDR1 and CDR2: MNHNS and SASEGT. J lost 6 bases, V lost 2 bases, and 9 bases had no gene match. The CDR3 is made up of 15 amino acids. DNA of the CDR3: TGTGCCAGCAGTGAACAGGGGGGAGTACTTGCTGAAGCTTTCTTT. Translated, it gives CASSEQGGVLAEAFF.

This clone was seen only once. The rearrangement uses TRBV7-2 and TRBJ2-3; 11 bases match TRBD1. The J segment lost 4 bases and the V segment lost 2 bases, leaving 5 bases of the junction unmatched. The CDR3 spans 16 residues. Germline V CDR1 and CDR2: SGHTA, FQGNSA. CDR3 bases: TGTGCCAGCAGCTTAAGGCGGACAGGGGGCGCAGATACGCAGTATTTT. This codes for CASSLRRTGGADTQYF.

The J gene is TRBJ2-4, the V gene TRBV6-5; perhaps TRBD2 as D (6 bases). Germline V lookup: CDR1 MNHEY, CDR2 SVGAGI. This CDR3 has 15 amino acids. V was clipped by 4 bases and J by 3 bases, with 13 bases between them. The CDR3 reads CASSSDPEGKNIQYF. The CDR3 region has the DNA TGTGCCAGCAGTTCTGACCCGGAGGGCAAAAACATTCAGTACTTC.

This clone was observed once. This chain uses TRBV3-1 (or the pseudogene TRBV3-2) with TRBJ1-5; 8 positions match TRBD1. The CDR3 runs 14 residues. Germline loops: CDR1 LGHDT, CDR2 YNNKEL (reference sequence). J gave up 6 bases and V 4 bases, and 5 bases lay outside the gene matches. CDR3 bases: TGTGCCAGCAGCCGCGGACAGGGAACTCAGCCCCAGCATTTT. This encodes CASSRGQGTQPQHF.